One sample yielded the 24 T cell receptor beta chains listed below, sequenced in a study of beta chain features in type 1 diabetes. The study reverse transcribed the entire isolated RNA, so it sequenced expressed TCRB transcripts. TCRdb's copy holds only in-frame clones and misses some; the assay was immunoSEQ multiplex PCR. The repertoire has fewer than 900,000 clones, under 20% of them found once; the top ten carry about 0.02%. The sequencing sample was made of naive CD4+ T cells from blood. All receptors come from a woman aged 18 to 35 in good health.

The genes are TRBV27 and TRBJ2-7; D is ambiguous. The CDR3 contains 15 residues. Germline-derived CDR1 and CDR2 are MNHEY and SMNVEV (reference sequence). The V end was cut by 2 bases, the J end by 3 bases, with 14 bases between. In DNA, the CDR3 is TGTGCCAGCAGTTTAGGTGCGTGGGCTAACTACGAGCAGTACTTC. It yields the protein CASSLGAWANYEQYF.

The CDR3 protein is CASGPSGTYEQYF. The CDR3, as DNA: TGTGCCAGCGGACCTAGCGGAACCTACGAGCAGTACTTC. The chain recombines TRBV25-1 with TRBJ2-7, with 7 bases that match TRBD2. The CDR3 loop spans 13 amino acids. The germline V gene encodes CDR1 MGHDK and CDR2 SYGVNS. Trimming removed 8 bases from V and 2 bases from J; junction bases left unmatched: 6.

The V gene is TRBV5-4, the J gene TRBJ2-7; D assignment may be TRBD1 or TRBD2 (5 bases each). Germline lookup yields CDR1 SGHNT and CDR2 YYREEE (reference sequence). The ends were cut back, 2 bases at V and 6 bases at J, with 15 bases in the middle. The CDR3 has 14 residues. CDR3 residues: CASSFNAPGTEQYF. CDR3 bases: TGTGCCAGCAGCTTCAATGCCCCGGGGACCGAGCAGTACTTC.

The chain combines TRBV19 with TRBJ1-2; the D gene is possibly TRBD1 (5 bases). Trimming pared 4 bases from V and 3 bases from J, leaving 6 bases between. Germline CDR1 reads LNHDA; CDR2 reads SQIVND (reference sequence). This CDR3 contains 12 residues. As DNA, the CDR3 is TGTGCCAGTAGTACAGGGCACTATGGCTACACCTTC. Residues: CASSTGHYGYTF. The variable domain in full, completed from reference TRBV19 and TRBJ1-2, reads DGGITQSPKYLFRKEGQNVTLSCEQNLNHDAMYWYRQDPGQGLRLIYYSQIVNDFQKGDIAEGYSVSREKKESFPLTVTSAQKNPTAFYLCASSTGHYGYTFGSGTRLTVV.

This clone has a handful of counts. The rearrangement uses TRBV19 and TRBJ2-2; 8 nucleotides line up with TRBD1. This CDR3 comprises 16 residues. The V segment lost 4 bases and the J segment 1 base; nucleotides outside the gene matches: 5. CDR1 and CDR2 (germline): LNHDA, SQIVND (reference sequence). The CDR3 sequence is CASSTRTGKNTGELFF. The CDR3 DNA follows: TGTGCCAGTAGTACTCGGACAGGGAAGAACACCGGGGAGCTGTTTTTT.

This clone has a handful of counts. The rearrangement joins TRBV28 to TRBJ2-4, with 7 nucleotides matching TRBD1. Germline V gene data show CDR1 as MDHEN and CDR2 as SYDVKM. CDR3 size: 15 residues. J was trimmed by 10 bases and V by 4 bases; bases with no gene match: 13. CDR3: CASSSGAIRGLIQYF. The CDR3 DNA follows: TGTGCCAGCAGTTCCGGAGCTATCAGGGGGTTAATTCAGTACTTC.

A few counts support this clone. The chain recombines TRBV7-3 with TRBJ2-1; no clear D gene. The CDR3 is 16 amino acids. Germline CDR1 and CDR2: SGHTA and FQGTGA. The V end lost 5 bases, the J end lost 6 bases, and 20 bases lay between the germline ends. CDR3 protein: CASSPGHGSLPNEQFF. CDR3 DNA: TGTGCCAGCAGCCCTGGCCACGGCTCGTTACCCAATGAGCAGTTCTTC.

This clone appeared a few times. This chain links TRBV7-2 with TRBJ2-3; 9 positions agree with TRBD2. Losses at the gene ends were 1 base for V and 4 bases for J; bases not matched to a gene: 6. This CDR3 spans 16 amino acids. Germline loops: CDR1 SGHTA, CDR2 FQGNSA. CDR3 nucleotide sequence: TGTGCCAGCAGCTTAGTTGCGGGAGGGCCGTCAGATACGCAGTATTTT. Protein product: CASSLVAGGPSDTQYF.

Of note for this clone: Different DNA sequences within this sample yield the same CDR3. The V gene is TRBV18, the J gene TRBJ1-1, with D tentatively TRBD1 (6 bases). V lost 3 bases to trimming and J lost 1 base, with 12 bases between them. CDR3 length: 15 residues. The germline V gene encodes CDR1 KGHSH and CDR2 LQKENI. CDR3 sequence: CASSPLQGPNTEAFF. CDR3 coding DNA: TGTGCCAGCTCACCTCTACAGGGACCGAACACTGAAGCTTTCTTT.

A single count supports this clone. The V call is TRBV4-3, the J call TRBJ2-3; D gene uncertain. Germline assignment: CDR1 LGHNA and CDR2 YSLEER. The V gene lost 3 bases and the J gene lost 0 bases, with 13 bases spanning the gap. This CDR3 has 16 amino acids. The CDR3: CASSQVSSTSTDTQYF. The CDR3 region has the DNA TGCGCCAGCAGCCAGGTTAGCAGTACTAGCACAGATACGCAGTATTTT.

The chain recombines TRBV11-2 with TRBJ2-1; TRBD2 matches at 14 bases. Germline V CDR1 and CDR2: SGHAT, FQNNGV. V lost 3 bases, J lost 10 bases, and 5 bases stayed unmatched. The CDR3 sequence is 15 residues long. The CDR3 bases are TGTGCCAGCAGCTTGGGGACTAGCGGGAGAGGCGAGCAGTTCTTC. Its protein is CASSLGTSGRGEQFF.

The chain couples TRBV11-2 to TRBJ2-3; tentative D call: TRBD1 (5 bases). Germline V lookup: CDR1 SGHAT, CDR2 FQNNGV. This CDR3 is 16 amino acids long. V lost 5 bases and J lost 5, with 20 bases in between. CDR3 loop: CASSGGWRGQKDTQYF. CDR3 DNA: TGTGCCAGCAGCGGCGGTTGGCGCGGACAAAAAGATACGCAGTATTTT.

This clone was detected a few times. This rearrangement joins TRBV28 to TRBJ2-7; 8 nucleotides line up with TRBD1. The CDR3 loop spans 12 amino acids. J gave up 5 bases and V 5 bases, and 2 bases lay outside the gene matches. The germline gives CDR1 MDHEN, CDR2 SYDVKM. Here the CDR3 reads CASSGQGHEQYF. In DNA, the CDR3 is TGTGCCAGCAGTGGACAGGGTCACGAGCAGTACTTC.

The gene calls are TRBV6-6 and TRBJ2-1; a possible D gene is TRBD1 (6 bases). The V end was cut by 0 bases, the J end by 2 bases, with 11 bases between. The V gene's germline CDR1 is MNHNY and CDR2 SVGAGI (reference sequence). The CDR3 spans 16 residues. The CDR3 DNA sequence: TGTGCCAGCAGTTACTCGCGACAGGCACCCTACAATGAGCAGTTCTTC. Translating it yields CASSYSRQAPYNEQFF.

The CDR3 nucleotides read TGCGCCAGCAGCGCGGGGACTAGCCCAGAAGAGACCCAGTACTTC. Amino acid sequence: CASSAGTSPEETQYF. The chain uses TRBV5-1 and TRBJ2-5, with 9 bases aligning to TRBD2. Trimming took 4 bases from V and 3 from J; bases not matched to a gene: 7. This CDR3 comprises 15 residues. Germline CDR1 reads SGHRS; CDR2 reads YFSETQ. Variable domain in full (rest from reference TRBV5-1 and TRBJ2-5): KAGVTQTPRYLIKTRGQQVTLSCSPISGHRSVSWYQQTPGQGLQFLFEYFSETQRNKGNFPGRFSGRQFSNSRSEMNVSTLELGDSALYLCASSAGTSPEETQYFGPGTRLLVL.

The chain combines TRBV4-2 with TRBJ2-5; 9 nucleotides agree with TRBD1. V was pared by 0 bases and J by 8 bases, with 10 bases of the junction left unmatched. CDR1 LGHNA and CDR2 YNFKEQ come from the germline V gene. This CDR3 region has 16 residues. CDR3 sequence: CASSQDGTGQGNTQYF. The CDR3 nucleotides read TGTGCCAGCAGCCAAGATGGGACGGGACAGGGAAATACCCAGTACTTC.

In this sample, this clone turned up a few times. Other DNA sequences in the same sample also yield this CDR3. This chain uses TRBV10-3 with TRBJ2-7, with D hard to call. V gave up 0 bases and J gave up 7 bases, with 4 bases separating them. CDR1 ENHRY and CDR2 SYGVKD come from the germline V gene. The CDR3 consists of 11 residues. CDR3 DNA sequence: TGTGCCATCAGTGAGTCTGGAGAGCAGTACTTC. Encoded protein: CAISESGEQYF.

The CDR3 sequence is CASSQDWTRTTDEQYF. The CDR3 nucleotides read TGCGCCAGCAGCCAAGATTGGACTAGAACCACTGACGAGCAGTACTTC. The gene calls are TRBV4-3 and TRBJ2-7; 7 nucleotides line up with TRBD2. Trimming at V came to 0 bases and at J to 5 bases, leaving 10 bases not matched to a gene. The CDR3 loop spans 16 amino acids. Germline V CDR1 and CDR2: LGHNA, YSLEER.

This clone has more than one count but fewer than ten. The chain carries TRBV2 and TRBJ1-5, with TRBD1 matching over 7 bases. This CDR3 has 14 residues. V trimming: 9 bases; J trimming: 2 bases; junction bases outside the gene matches: 7. CDR1 SNHLY and CDR2 FYNNEI come from the germline V gene. The chain's CDR3 is CASRRDSRNQPQHF. The CDR3 DNA sequence: TGTGCCAGTCGTCGGGACAGTCGCAATCAGCCCCAGCATTTT. Variable domain in full (rest from reference TRBV2 and TRBJ1-5): EPEVTQTPSHQVTQMGQEVILRCVPISNHLYFYWYRQILGQKVEFLVSFYNNEISEKSEIFDDQFSVERPDGSNFTLKIRSTKLEDSAMYFCASRRDSRNQPQHFGDGTRLSIL.

A few counts support this clone. The chain is built from TRBV5-1 and TRBJ2-1; 7 nucleotides agree with TRBD2. The germline CDR1 and CDR2 sequences are SGHRS and YFSETQ. Trimming removed 0 bases from V and 4 bases from J; junction bases left unmatched: 4. CDR3 length: 15 residues. CDR3: CASSLASGGYNEQFF. In DNA, the CDR3 is TGCGCCAGCAGCTTGGCTAGCGGAGGTTACAATGAGCAGTTCTTC.

V usage is TRBV9 and J usage is TRBJ1-2; D perhaps matches TRBD1 (6 bases). CDR3 length: 13 residues. The V gene's germline CDR1 is SGDLS and CDR2 YYNGEE. Trimming cost V 3 bases and J 7 bases, with 13 bases left between them. Here the CDR3 DNA reads TGTGCCAGCAGCGCCTCAGGGGCCGGTGGCTACACCTTC. Encoded protein: CASSASGAGGYTF.

The chain carries TRBV4-3 and TRBJ2-1; 11 positions match TRBD2. With 4 bases clipped from V and 4 bases from J, the junction kept 9 bases outside the gene matches. The CDR3 extends over 17 amino acids. Germline-derived CDR1 and CDR2 are LGHNA and YSLEER. This chain's CDR3 is CASSPNPGTSGYNEQFF. CDR3 DNA sequence: TGCGCCAGCAGCCCGAACCCCGGGACTAGCGGATACAATGAGCAGTTCTTC.

As concerns this clone: The sample contains more than one DNA sequence encoding this CDR3. The V gene is TRBV20-1, the J gene TRBJ2-5; TRBD2 might be the D (5 bases). Trimming took off 6 bases at V and 5 bases at J, with 7 bases between the two ends. From germline, CDR1 is DFQATT and CDR2 SNEGSKA (reference sequence). The CDR3 is 10 amino acids. The CDR3 DNA reads TGCAGTGCCAAGCGGGAGACCCAGTACTTC. Its translation: CSAKRETQYF.

This rearrangement joins TRBV7-9 to TRBJ2-2; tentatively, D is TRBD1 (6 bases). V was cut by 3 bases and J by 6 bases, with 14 bases left in between. Germline V CDR1 and CDR2: SEHNR, FQNEAQ (reference sequence). The CDR3 extends over 15 amino acids. The CDR3 region has the DNA TGTGCCAGCAGCTTCTTAGCAGGGGTCCCCGGGGAGCTGTTTTTT. It codes for CASSFLAGVPGELFF.